This T cell receptor (beta chain) appears in the sequencing data of a study of blood T cell repertoires in COVID-19. The CDR3 is 15 residues long. Trimming took 2 bases from V and 3 from J, leaving 12 bases between them. Looked up from germline, CDR1 is SGHRS and CDR2 is YFSETQ. This clone appeared a single time. Sequencing used immunoSEQ multiplex PCR; TCRdb keeps in-frame clones, though not all of them. The sample includes 200,000 to 250,000 clones, 82% of them seen just once. The chain joins TRBV5-1 to TRBJ1-5; a weak D match, TRBD1 (6 bases). The sequenced sample consisted of peripheral blood. The origin of this receptor is a woman between 65 and 79 years old with COVID-19, enrolled during active disease. The DNA of the CDR3 is TGCGCCAGCAGCTTAACAGGGTCTGACAATCAGCCCCAGCATTTT. Its protein product is CASSLTGSDNQPQHF.